These T cell receptor beta chains were read from a single sample in a study of blood T cell repertoires in COVID-19. Measured with immunoSEQ multiplex PCR; TCRdb has only the in-frame clones, and not every one. The table includes 310,000 or so clones, 70% to 90% detected once. The sample taken for sequencing was PBMCs or T cells enriched from blood (not recorded which). The receptor source for this set is a woman between 40 and 50 years old who had recovered from COVID-19. Both conserved end residues are part of each CDR3. Fields, in order: D gene, J gene, V gene, clone size, CDR3 protein, CDR3 DNA. The D gene is left open where the match is weak. A row's size may be missing; if present it is once, few, many or a size class.

D gene: -; J gene: TRBJ2-2; V gene: TRBV18; clone size: -; CDR3 protein: CASSPKAGSGELFF; CDR3 DNA: TGTGCCAGCTCACCGAAGGCCGGGTCCGGGGAGCTGTTTTTT
D gene: TRBD2; J gene: TRBJ2-1; V gene: TRBV7-2; clone size: -; CDR3 protein: CASSLEGTSGSYEQFF; CDR3 DNA: TGTGCCAGCAGCTTAGAGGGGACTAGCGGGAGTTATGAGCAGTTCTTC
D gene: -; J gene: TRBJ2-1; V gene: TRBV2; clone size: -; CDR3 protein: CAGGTDNEQFF; CDR3 DNA: TGTGCCGGCGGGACGGACAATGAGCAGTTCTTC
D gene: -; J gene: TRBJ1-6; V gene: TRBV18; clone size: -; CDR3 protein: CASSPSGTPLIALHF; CDR3 DNA: TGTGCCAGCTCACCTTCCGGGACACCTTTGATAGCCCTCCACTTT
D gene: TRBD2; J gene: TRBJ2-5; V gene: TRBV20-1; clone size: -; CDR3 protein: CSASSPSGTSAQETQYF; CDR3 DNA: TGCAGTGCTAGTAGTCCGTCCGGGACTAGCGCGCAAGAGACCCAGTACTTC
D gene: TRBD1; J gene: TRBJ2-1; V gene: TRBV2; clone size: -; CDR3 protein: CASTLLRRGQGALNEQFF; CDR3 DNA: TGTGCCAGCACCCTTCTCCGGCGGGGACAGGGGGCGTTAAATGAGCAGTTCTTC
D gene: TRBD1; J gene: TRBJ1-5; V gene: TRBV30; clone size: once; CDR3 protein: CAWSEEGGWGNQPQHF; CDR3 DNA: TGTGCCTGGAGTGAAGAAGGGGGCTGGGGAAATCAGCCCCAGCATTTT
D gene: -; J gene: TRBJ1-4; V gene: TRBV2; clone size: -; CDR3 protein: CASSNVLAGGGEKLFF; CDR3 DNA: TGTGCCAGCAGCAACGTTTTGGCCGGGGGAGGTGAAAAACTGTTTTTT
D gene: -; J gene: TRBJ1-1; V gene: TRBV10-2; clone size: -; CDR3 protein: CASSERNRNTEAFF; CDR3 DNA: TGCGCCAGCAGTGAAAGGAACAGGAACACTGAAGCTTTCTTT
D gene: TRBD2; J gene: TRBJ2-4; V gene: TRBV4-3; clone size: -; CDR3 protein: CASRWLAGKSKNIQYF; CDR3 DNA: TGCGCCAGCAGGTGGCTAGCGGGAAAGTCCAAAAACATTCAGTACTTC
D gene: TRBD2; J gene: TRBJ2-1; V gene: TRBV3-1/TRBV3-2; clone size: -; CDR3 protein: CASSQDSLKSREVAYNEQFF; CDR3 DNA: TGTGCCAGCAGCCAAGATAGTTTGAAGTCGCGGGAGGTGGCCTACAATGAGCAGTTCTTC
D gene: TRBD2; J gene: TRBJ2-1; V gene: TRBV20-1; clone size: -; CDR3 protein: CSASMRTSGNNEQFF; CDR3 DNA: TGCAGTGCTAGTATGAGGACTAGCGGGAACAATGAGCAGTTCTTC
D gene: TRBD2; J gene: TRBJ2-2; V gene: TRBV7-9; clone size: -; CDR3 protein: CASSLLAGVSGELFF; CDR3 DNA: TGTGCCAGCAGCTTACTAGCGGGAGTCTCCGGGGAGCTGTTTTTT
D gene: -; J gene: TRBJ2-7; V gene: TRBV7-2; clone size: -; CDR3 protein: CASSLAFGGNYEQYF; CDR3 DNA: TGTGCCAGCAGCTTAGCTTTTGGCGGGAACTACGAGCAGTACTTC
D gene: TRBD2; J gene: TRBJ2-1; V gene: TRBV27; clone size: -; CDR3 protein: CASSPWGSGSRNEQFF; CDR3 DNA: TGTGCCAGCAGTCCCTGGGGTAGCGGGAGTAGGAATGAGCAGTTCTTC
D gene: -; J gene: TRBJ2-7; V gene: TRBV6-5; clone size: -; CDR3 protein: CASSYSRPGSSYEQYF; CDR3 DNA: TGTGCCAGCAGTTACTCTAGACCGGGTAGCTCCTACGAGCAGTACTTC
D gene: TRBD1; J gene: TRBJ2-7; V gene: TRBV12-3/TRBV12-4; clone size: once; CDR3 protein: CASRSGQVNEQYF; CDR3 DNA: TGTGCCAGCAGGTCGGGACAGGTTAACGAGCAGTACTTC
D gene: TRBD1; J gene: TRBJ2-5; V gene: TRBV27; clone size: -; CDR3 protein: CASSAGTGLETQYF; CDR3 DNA: TGTGCCAGCAGCGCCGGGACAGGGTTGGAGACCCAGTACTTC
D gene: TRBD2; J gene: TRBJ2-3; V gene: TRBV9; clone size: -; CDR3 protein: CASSHTMTSGTTDTQYF; CDR3 DNA: TGTGCCAGCAGCCACACGATGACTAGCGGTACCACAGATACGCAGTATTTT
D gene: TRBD2; J gene: TRBJ2-7; V gene: TRBV30; clone size: -; CDR3 protein: CAWSGGTTAEQYF; CDR3 DNA: TGTGCCTGGAGTGGGGGGACTACCGCGGAGCAGTACTTC